The 30 T cell receptor beta chains in this list originate from one sample, sequenced in a study of regulatory T cells in long-lasting Graves disease. Regarding time point: newly diagnosed GD, antithyroid drugs for less than 3 months. From RNA extracted from PBMCs, the TCR library was made. Arm-PCR with iRepertoire HTBI primers amplified the CDR3 regions for these TCR beta libraries. Via MiXCR, TCRdb re-called the multiplex PCR reads, giving one row per CDR3 protein. The sample contains 450,000 to 600,000 distinct CDR3 sequences, 16% of which appear only once. The same sample was also used in a study of T cells in Graves' hyperthyroidism and ophthalmopathy.

The source was peripheral blood mononuclear cells (PBMCs), collected at new diagnosis, from a patient treated with antithyroid drugs. These receptors were obtained from a man aged 40-49 years with Graves disease.

There are many counts of this clonotype. The chain recombines TRBV6-1 with TRBJ2-7; 9 nucleotides agree with TRBD1. Germline V gene data show CDR1 as MNHNS and CDR2 as SASEGT. The CDR3 loop spans 14 amino acids. The V and J ends lost 4 bases and 6 bases, in that order; junction bases with no gene match: 7. The CDR3 protein is CASSALTGGGEQYF. DNA for the CDR3: TGTGCCAGCAGTGCACTAACAGGGGGCGGCGAGCAGTACTTC.

The table lists this clonotype with many counts. The rearrangement joins TRBV27 to TRBJ1-4; TRBD1 matches 7 bases. The CDR3 is 14 amino acids. Germline values: CDR1 MNHEY, CDR2 SMNVEV (reference sequence). J gave up 5 bases and V 5 bases, and 5 bases lay outside the gene matches. The CDR3 reads CASSGRTGNEKLFF. The CDR3 DNA follows: TGTGCCAGCAGTGGCCGGACAGGCAATGAAAAACTGTTTTTT. Filled out from reference TRBV27 and TRBJ1-4, the complete variable domain reads EAQVTQNPRYLITVTGKKLTVTCSQNMNHEYMSWYRQDPGLGLRQIYYSMNVEVTDKGDVPEGYKVSRKEKRNFPLILESPSPNQTSLYFCASSGRTGNEKLFFGSGTQLSVL.

Note on this clonotype: A much bigger clone sits one base away, suggesting this may be a read error. The J gene is TRBJ2-3, the V gene TRBV20-1, with D possibly matching TRBD1 (6 bases). The CDR3 consists of 15 residues. V lost 3 bases and J lost 3, with 16 bases in between. CDR1 and CDR2 (germline): DFQATT, SNEGSKA (reference sequence). Written as DNA, the CDR3 is TGCAGTGCTAGTTACAGGGAGCGGAAAACAGATACGCAGTATTTT. Translating it yields CSASYRERKTDTQYF.

This clonotype came up many times. The chain links TRBV3-1 to TRBJ2-5; D not resolved. Germline V lookup: CDR1 LGHDT, CDR2 YNNKEL (reference sequence). V lost 1 base to trimming and J lost 5 bases, with 14 bases between them. The CDR3 is 15 residues long. CDR3 sequence reads: CASSQATLGYETQYF. Here the CDR3 DNA reads TGTGCCAGCAGCCAAGCGACCCTAGGGTATGAGACCCAGTACTTC.

This chain's CDR3 is CATSRERRGNQPQHF. The CDR3 coding sequence is TGTGCCACCAGCAGAGAAAGGAGGGGCAATCAGCCCCAGCATTTT. The chain employs TRBV15 and TRBJ1-5; D is unclear. The V gene's germline CDR1 is LNHNV and CDR2 YYDKDF (reference sequence). The CDR3 sequence is 15 residues long. The V end was cut by 0 bases, the J end by 2 bases, with 8 bases between.

As concerns this clonotype: Mismatch with germline at one junction end may stem from a read error. CDR3 loop: CASSLGPSGGQGTQYF. The CDR3 region has the DNA TGTGCCAGCAGCTTAGGGCCTAGCGGGGGGCAAGGGACCCAGTACTTC. This sequence joins TRBV7-2 and TRBJ2-5, with 11 bases identical to TRBD2. This CDR3 spans 16 amino acids. CDR1 is SGHTA and CDR2 is FQGNSA in the germline V gene.

Comments on this clonotype: Being one base from a much bigger clone, this may be a read error. The chain has TRBV2 and TRBJ2-2; TRBD2 is a possible D gene (6 bases). Germline V gene sequence: CDR1 SNHLY, CDR2 FYNNEI. This CDR3 comprises 15 residues. CDR3 sequence reads: CASSDIVEGPGELVF. The CDR3 DNA follows: TGTGCCAGCAGTGATATCGTGGAGGGTCCCGGGGAGCTGGTTTTT.

Ten or more counts support this clonotype. The CDR3, as DNA: TGTGCCAGCAAGATTAGCAGGGGGCGCGTTTACGAGCAGTACTTC. Amino acids: CASKISRGRVYEQYF. The chain is built from TRBV2 and TRBJ2-7, with 8 bases identical to TRBD1. CDR1 and CDR2 (germline): SNHLY, FYNNEI. CDR3 length: 15 residues. Trimming at V came to 7 bases and at J to 4 bases, leaving 12 bases not matched to a gene.

This chain connects TRBV6-1 to TRBJ1-2, with unresolved D. V was pared by 1 base and J by 9 bases, with 6 bases between. The germline V gene encodes CDR1 MNHNS and CDR2 SASEGT. The CDR3 has 11 residues. CDR3 nucleotides: TGTGCCAGCAGTGAAGAGCCTCGCTACACCTTC. Residues: CASSEEPRYTF.

This clonotype was counted only a few times. The chain has TRBV5-5 and TRBJ1-1, with D maybe TRBD1 (5 bases). The V gene's germline CDR1 is SGHKS and CDR2 YYEKEE (reference sequence). The CDR3 is 14 residues long. With 3 bases removed from V and 5 bases from J, the gap between germline ends came to 14 bases. The CDR3 region is CASSSGAARTEAFF. The CDR3 bases are TGTGCCAGCAGCTCCGGGGCGGCGAGGACTGAAGCTTTCTTT.

In this sample, this clonotype turned up many times. The chain uses TRBV20-1 and TRBJ2-2; D could derive from TRBD1 or TRBD2 (6 bases each). The CDR3 spans 15 residues. Between the trimmed V and J ends, which lost 4 bases and 0 bases, there was a span of 12 bases. Germline V CDR1 and CDR2: DFQATT, SNEGSKA (reference sequence). CDR3 coding DNA: TGCAGTGCTATTACGAGGGGGGCGAACACCGGGGAGCTGTTTTTT. Protein: CSAITRGANTGELFF.

The J gene is TRBJ2-3, the V gene TRBV29-1; tentative D call: TRBD2 (5 bases). This CDR3 spans 12 amino acids. Trimming removed 7 bases from V and 0 bases from J, with 8 bases in between. Per germline, CDR1 SQVTM and CDR2 ANQGSEA. CDR3 nucleotide sequence: TGCAGCGCAGCGGAGAGCACAGATACGCAGTATTTT. Encoded protein: CSAAESTDTQYF.

This clonotype turned up a few times. The V and J genes are TRBV7-9 and TRBJ2-1; D possibly corresponds to TRBD2 (5 bases). Trimming took off 4 bases at V and 6 bases at J, with 10 bases between the two ends. Germline loops: CDR1 SEHNR, CDR2 FQNEAQ (reference sequence). The CDR3 spans 13 residues. CDR3: CASSSPGFNEQFF. CDR3 nucleotides: TGTGCCAGCAGCTCACCGGGGTTCAATGAGCAGTTCTTC.

This clonotype was counted many times. The chain is built from TRBV30 and TRBJ2-7; a possible D gene is TRBD2 (5 bases). The CDR3 extends over 12 amino acids. Trimming removed 8 bases at V and 1 base at J, with 12 bases between. Germline V gene lookup returns CDR1 GTSNPN and CDR2 SVGIG (reference sequence). The CDR3 DNA reads TGTGCCGGACTTCGACCGTCCTACGAGCAGTACTTC. Translating it yields CAGLRPSYEQYF.

In this sample, this clonotype turned up many times. The J gene is TRBJ1-2, the V gene TRBV12-3 or TRBV12-4; D is undetermined. V gave up 6 bases and J gave up 5 bases, with 13 bases separating them. The CDR3 extends over 13 amino acids. CDR3 DNA: TGTGCCAGCAGCAGAACTCGGGGTTATGGCTACACCTTC. This translates into CASSRTRGYGYTF.

The V gene is TRBV29-1, the J gene TRBJ2-1, with D possibly matching TRBD1 (5 bases). CDR3 length: 16 residues. Germline V gene data show CDR1 as SQVTM and CDR2 as ANQGSEA. V lost 1 base and J lost 3, with 16 bases in between. CDR3 nucleotide sequence: TGCAGCGTTGAAGGGTATGTAGGGGCTTACTACAATGAGCAGTTCTTC. Translated, it gives CSVEGYVGAYYNEQFF.

This clonotype occurred a few times. V and J are TRBV24-1 and TRBJ1-2; 12 bases align to TRBD1. Germline V lookup: CDR1 KGHDR, CDR2 SFDVKD. Trimming took 3 bases from V and 6 from J; bases not matched to a gene: 10. The CDR3 has 17 amino acids. CDR3 loop: CATSDPGDRGRLDGYTF. The CDR3 bases are TGTGCCACCAGTGATCCGGGGGACAGGGGGCGCCTTGATGGCTACACCTTC.

The chain is built from TRBV7-9 and TRBJ2-7, with 9 bases fitting TRBD1. The CDR3 extends over 14 amino acids. Germline V gene data show CDR1 as SEHNR and CDR2 as FQNEAQ (reference sequence). J lost 6 bases, V lost 1 base, and 4 bases had no gene match. The CDR3 DNA sequence: TGTGCCAGCAGCTTAGGAGGGACAGGGATCGAGCAGTACTTC. It specifies CASSLGGTGIEQYF.

Ten or more counts support this clonotype. One end of the junction does not line up with germline, which may come from a read error. V is TRBV5-1 and J is TRBJ1-1; possibly TRBD1 for D (5 bases). The CDR3 runs 14 residues. CDR1 SGHRS and CDR2 YFSETQ come from the germline V gene. CDR3 sequence reads: CASSLGGGDTEAFF. CDR3 sequence (DNA): TGTGCCAGCAGCTTGGGGGGAGGAGACACTGAAGCTTTCTTT.

The rearrangement joins TRBV7-8 to TRBJ2-1; 9 bases fit TRBD2. Germline V gene lookup returns CDR1 SGHVS and CDR2 FQNEAQ. The V and J ends lost 4 bases and 7 bases, in that order; junction bases with no gene match: 8. The CDR3 sequence is 15 residues long. The CDR3 loop reads CASSSQRTSVNEQFF. The CDR3 nucleotides are TGTGCCAGCAGCTCCCAGAGGACTAGCGTTAATGAGCAGTTCTTC.

This clonotype was recorded many times. The V gene is TRBV11-2, the J gene TRBJ2-1; D might be TRBD1 (6 bases). V lost 2 bases, J lost 5 bases, and 10 bases lay in between. CDR3 length: 14 residues. Germline assignment: CDR1 SGHAT and CDR2 FQNNGV. The CDR3 nucleotides are TGTGCCAGCAGCTTAATGGGACAAAACAATGAGCAGTTCTTC. As protein: CASSLMGQNNEQFF.

This clonotype showed up many times. The J gene is TRBJ2-2, the V gene TRBV12-3 or TRBV12-4; 10 bases are a match to TRBD2. V was clipped by 2 bases and J by 6 bases; unmatched bases: 3. CDR3 size: 15 residues. The CDR3 nucleotides are TGTGCCAGCAGTTTATCCAGCGGGAGGGCCGGGGAGCTGTTTTTT. Protein product: CASSLSSGRAGELFF.

As regards this clonotype: A far larger clone is off by one base, so a read error is likely. This sequence joins TRBV11-2 and TRBJ2-4; the D is unclear. Trimming shortened V by 0 bases and J by 13 bases, and 16 bases separated the two germline ends. Germline V lookup: CDR1 SGHAT, CDR2 FQNNGV. This CDR3 has 14 residues. The CDR3 is CASSLDLAYNEQYF. CDR3 DNA sequence: TGTGCCAGCAGCTTAGATTTGGCATACAATGAGCAGTACTTC.

This clonotype was found a few times. This rearrangement joins TRBV6-2 or TRBV6-3 to TRBJ2-7; D may be TRBD2 (6 bases). V was trimmed by 5 bases and J by 1 base, leaving 12 bases between them. CDR1 is MNHEY, CDR2 SVGEGT, per germline. There are 14 residues in the CDR3. The CDR3 DNA follows: TGTGCCAGCAGTCTCCCCGGGACTTCCTACGAGCAGTACTTC. Translating gives CASSLPGTSYEQYF.

As to this clonotype: The conserved final phenylalanine or tryptophan is absent from the CDR3, which likely points to a read error. V gene TRBV3-1 combines with J gene TRBJ1-1; TRBD1 is a possible D gene (5 bases). V lost 6 bases and J 5 bases, leaving 16 bases between the germline ends. Germline CDR1 reads LGHDT; CDR2 reads YNNKEL (reference sequence). The length of the CDR3 is 14 residues. The CDR3 DNA is TGTGCCAGCAGTTCGCAGGGCAGAAGTACTGAAGCTTTCTCT. Translation gives CASSSQGRSTEAFS.

In its sample, this clonotype is medium-sized. The rearrangement joins TRBV13 to TRBJ1-1; D not resolved. This CDR3 is 13 amino acids long. Looked up from germline, CDR1 is PRHDT and CDR2 is FYEKMQ (reference sequence). Between the trimmed V and J ends, which lost 4 bases and 3 bases, there was a span of 9 bases. CDR3 nucleotides: TGTGCCAGCAGCTCCACAACCTACACTGAAGCTTTCTTT. Translated, it gives CASSSTTYTEAFF.

This clonotype was detected many times. This chain joins TRBV7-3 and TRBJ2-5; no clear D gene. V was clipped by 5 bases and J by 2 bases, with 6 bases between them. This CDR3 has 12 residues. Germline CDR1 and CDR2: SGHTA and FQGTGA. The CDR3 nucleotides are TGTGCCAGCAGCCCACCACAAGAGACCCAGTACTTC. As protein: CASSPPQETQYF.

This clonotype occurred many times. The V call is TRBV11-2, the J call TRBJ2-7, with 9 bases matching TRBD2. Germline assignment: CDR1 SGHAT and CDR2 FQNNGV. Trimming removed 7 bases from V and 6 bases from J; junction bases left unmatched: 10. This CDR3 is 14 amino acids long. This CDR3 reads CASKDGTSMGEQYF. CDR3 nucleotides: TGTGCCAGCAAGGACGGGACTAGCATGGGCGAGCAGTACTTC.

This clonotype was seen many times. The chain couples TRBV5-1 to TRBJ1-2; 7 bases are a match to TRBD1. J gave up 8 bases and V 2 bases, and 12 bases lay outside the gene matches. This CDR3 comprises 15 residues. CDR1 SGHRS and CDR2 YFSETQ come from the germline V gene. The DNA for the CDR3 is TGCGCCAGCAGCTTCTCTGGCTTAGGGGGCGAGGGCTACACCTTC. This gives the protein CASSFSGLGGEGYTF.

The chain links TRBV27 to TRBJ1-2; tentative D call: TRBD1 (5 bases). Germline CDR1 is MNHEY and CDR2 is SMNVEV (reference sequence). CDR3 length equals 15 residues. V dropped 4 bases and J dropped 4 bases, with 16 bases sitting between them. The CDR3 bases are TGTGCCAGCAGTTACCAGTTGCAGGGTGCCTATGGCTACACCTTC. Protein: CASSYQLQGAYGYTF.